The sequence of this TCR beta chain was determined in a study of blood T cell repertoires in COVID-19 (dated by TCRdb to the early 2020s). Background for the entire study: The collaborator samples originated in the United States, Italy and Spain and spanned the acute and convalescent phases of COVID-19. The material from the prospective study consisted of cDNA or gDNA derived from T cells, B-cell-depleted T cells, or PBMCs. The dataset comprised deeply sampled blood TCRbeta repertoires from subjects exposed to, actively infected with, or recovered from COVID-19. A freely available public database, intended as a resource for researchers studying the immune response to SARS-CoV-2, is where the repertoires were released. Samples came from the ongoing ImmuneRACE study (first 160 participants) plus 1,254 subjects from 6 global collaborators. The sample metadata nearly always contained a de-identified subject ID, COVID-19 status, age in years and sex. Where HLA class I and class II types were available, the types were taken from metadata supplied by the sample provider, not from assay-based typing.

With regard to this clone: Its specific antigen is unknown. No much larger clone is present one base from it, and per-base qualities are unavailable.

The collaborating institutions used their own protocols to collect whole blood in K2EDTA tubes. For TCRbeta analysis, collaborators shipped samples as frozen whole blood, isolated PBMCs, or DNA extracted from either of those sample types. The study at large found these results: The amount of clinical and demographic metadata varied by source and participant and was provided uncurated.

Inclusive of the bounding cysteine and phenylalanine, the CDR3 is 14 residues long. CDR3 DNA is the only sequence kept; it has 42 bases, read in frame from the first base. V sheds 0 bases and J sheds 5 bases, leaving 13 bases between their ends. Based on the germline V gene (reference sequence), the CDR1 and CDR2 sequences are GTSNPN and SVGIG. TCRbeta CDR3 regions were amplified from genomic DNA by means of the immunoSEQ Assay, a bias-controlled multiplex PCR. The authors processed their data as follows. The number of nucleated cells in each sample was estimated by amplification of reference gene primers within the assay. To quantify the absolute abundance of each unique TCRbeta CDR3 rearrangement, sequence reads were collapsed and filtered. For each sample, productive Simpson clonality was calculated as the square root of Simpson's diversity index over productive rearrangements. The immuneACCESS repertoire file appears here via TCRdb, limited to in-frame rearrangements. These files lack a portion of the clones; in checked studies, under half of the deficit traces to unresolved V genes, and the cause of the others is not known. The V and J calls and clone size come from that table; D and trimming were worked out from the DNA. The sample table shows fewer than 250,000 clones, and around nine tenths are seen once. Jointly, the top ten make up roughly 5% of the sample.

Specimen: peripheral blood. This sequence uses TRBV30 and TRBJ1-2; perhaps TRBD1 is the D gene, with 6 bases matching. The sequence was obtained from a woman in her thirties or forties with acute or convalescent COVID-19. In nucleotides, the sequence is TGTGCCTGGAGTGTACGAGTGGGGGCGTATGGCTACACCTTC. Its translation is CAWSVRVGAYGYTF.